The 32 T cell receptor beta chains below come from one sample, sequenced in a study of blood T cell repertoires in COVID-19. Generated by immunoSEQ multiplex PCR, the TCRdb table keeps only in-frame clones and is missing some. This table has over 150,000 clones, approximately 86% appearing once. The sequencing sample was made of peripheral blood. The receptors come from a woman aged 55-70 years who had recovered from COVID-19.

The V gene is TRBV11-1, the J gene TRBJ2-3; 10 positions agree with TRBD2. J lost 13 bases, V lost 5 bases, and 6 bases had no gene match. The CDR3 contains 12 residues. Looked up from germline, CDR1 is SGHAT and CDR2 is FQDESV (reference sequence). The CDR3 here is CASSPQREGKYF. The CDR3 DNA follows: TGTGCCAGCAGCCCACAGCGGGAGGGGAAGTATTTT.

This clone was found a few times. The rearrangement joins TRBV28 to TRBJ2-1; no reliable D call. Germline V gene data show CDR1 as MDHEN and CDR2 as SYDVKM. The CDR3 consists of 15 residues. V dropped 2 bases and J dropped 6 bases, with 14 bases sitting between them. The DNA for the CDR3 is TGTGCCAGCAGTTTAAATGGATATGGGCGCAATGAGCAGTTCTTC. This translates into CASSLNGYGRNEQFF.

The gene calls are TRBV3-1 (or the pseudogene TRBV3-2) and TRBJ1-1; D might be TRBD1 (5 bases). V lost 3 bases, J lost 8 bases, and 16 bases lay in between. CDR3 length equals 14 residues. Germline V CDR1 and CDR2: LGHDT, YNNKEL (reference sequence). The CDR3 DNA reads TGTGCCAGCAGCCACAAATACAGGACCACGGAAGCTTTCTTT. Residues: CASSHKYRTTEAFF.

The chain uses TRBV4-2 and TRBJ1-1; 9 bases map to TRBD1. J lost 3 bases, V lost 0 bases, and 2 bases had no gene match. Germline V gene lookup returns CDR1 LGHNA and CDR2 YNFKEQ. The CDR3 is 15 residues long. CDR3 coding DNA: TGTGCCAGCAGCCAAGAGGGACAGGGCTACACTGAAGCTTTCTTT. This encodes CASSQEGQGYTEAFF.

The rearrangement joins TRBV3-1 (or the pseudogene TRBV3-2) to TRBJ2-3, with 12 positions matching TRBD2. This CDR3 spans 17 amino acids. The germline V gene encodes CDR1 LGHDT and CDR2 YNNKEL (reference sequence). Germline trimming cut 5 bases from V and 4 bases from J; bases unmatched to any gene: 10. CDR3 in amino acids: CASSETSLAGGADTQYF. The CDR3 region has the DNA TGTGCCAGCAGCGAAACGTCCCTAGCGGGGGGGGCAGATACGCAGTATTTT.

In its sample, this clone ranks as medium-sized (0.01 to 0.1%). V and J are TRBV5-1 and TRBJ1-2; D is perhaps TRBD1 (5 bases). Trimming removed 0 bases from V and 5 bases from J, with 17 bases in between. Germline lookup yields CDR1 SGHRS and CDR2 YFSETQ. CDR3 size: 16 residues. This CDR3 reads CASSLVWQEGPYGYTF. The CDR3 DNA reads TGCGCCAGCAGCTTGGTATGGCAGGAGGGGCCGTATGGCTACACCTTC.

A single count supports this clone. The chain couples TRBV5-4 to TRBJ2-1; 14 nucleotides line up with TRBD2. V shed 0 bases, J shed 4 bases, and the junction held 6 bases outside the gene matches. The CDR3 covers 18 residues. Germline V gene sequence: CDR1 SGHNT, CDR2 YYREEE (reference sequence). The CDR3 nucleotides read TGTGCCAGCAGCTTGGGGGGACTAGCGGGGGCCTCATACAATGAGCAGTTCTTC. As protein: CASSLGGLAGASYNEQFF. Using reference TRBV5-4 and TRBJ2-1 for the parts outside the CDR3, the full variable domain is ETGVTQSPTHLIKTRGQQVTLRCSSQSGHNTVSWYQQALGQGPQFIFQYYREEENGRGNFPPRFSGLQFPNYSSELNVNALELDDSALYLCASSLGGLAGASYNEQFFGPGTRLTVL.

The V and J genes are TRBV5-5 and TRBJ1-6, with D possibly being TRBD1 (6 bases). V lost 2 bases and J 8 bases, leaving 11 bases between the germline ends. The germline gives CDR1 SGHKS, CDR2 YYEKEE (reference sequence). This CDR3 is 14 amino acids long. The CDR3 loop reads CASSLQGGDSPLHF. In DNA, the CDR3 is TGTGCCAGCAGCTTACAGGGAGGGGATTCACCCCTCCACTTT.

J is TRBJ1-1 and V is TRBV28; 10 bases map to TRBD1. Germline trimming cut 3 bases from V and 5 bases from J; bases unmatched to any gene: 9. The CDR3 is made up of 16 amino acids. In germline, CDR1 is MDHEN, CDR2 SYDVKM. The CDR3 spells CASSFSPGTGETEAFF. In DNA, the CDR3 is TGTGCCAGCAGTTTTTCCCCCGGGACAGGGGAGACTGAAGCTTTCTTT.

The chain uses TRBV19 and TRBJ2-1; D perhaps matches TRBD1 (7 bases). The germline V gene encodes CDR1 LNHDA and CDR2 SQIVND (reference sequence). The CDR3 consists of 13 residues. V lost 3 bases, J lost 16 bases, and 19 bases lay in between. CDR3 sequence reads: CASSMTGPPREFF. The CDR3 DNA reads as TGTGCCAGTAGTATGACAGGGCCCCCGCGGGAATTCTTC.

This clone was seen a single time. In DNA form, the CDR3 reads TGTGCCAGCTCACCGGGACAGGGGGCCCTGGGCACCGGGGAGCTGTTTTTT. Translated: CASSPGQGALGTGELFF. The V gene is TRBV18, the J gene TRBJ2-2; 12 bases fit TRBD1. This CDR3 comprises 17 residues. Germline values: CDR1 KGHSH, CDR2 LQKENI. The V and J ends lost 3 bases and 4 bases, in that order; junction bases with no gene match: 6.

With regard to this clone: The conserved phenylalanine or tryptophan normally closing the CDR3 is absent here, so this likely arose from a read error. It is unclear where the CDR3 begins or ends on the DNA, so no DNA is shown, and the CDR3 is as TCRdb lists it. The chain uses TRBV21-1 and TRBJ2-7; the table's D call TRBD1 went unverified against the DNA. TRBV21-1 has pseudogene status. Including both end residues, the CDR3 is 9 amino acids long. The CDR3 region is CASSKKDNP.

The chain employs TRBV10-1 and TRBJ1-6, with a weak D call TRBD1 (5 bases). Germline-derived CDR1 and CDR2 are WNHNN and SYGVQD (reference sequence). The V end lost 8 bases, the J end lost 7 bases, and 15 bases lay between the germline ends. The CDR3 length is 14 residues. The CDR3: CASASGTENSPLHF. In DNA, the CDR3 is TGCGCCAGCGCCTCCGGGACTGAGAATTCACCCCTCCACTTT.

The chain links TRBV5-8 to TRBJ2-5, with TRBD1 as a possible D gene (6 bases). Germline assignment: CDR1 SGHTS and CDR2 YDEGEE. Trimming took 1 base from V and 0 from J, leaving 10 bases between them. The CDR3 has 15 residues. The CDR3, as DNA: TGTGCCAGCAGCTTGCCTCAGGGGAACCAAGAGACCCAGTACTTC. It yields the protein CASSLPQGNQETQYF. The full variable domain, completed using reference TRBV5-8 and TRBJ2-5, is EAGVTQSPTHLIKTRGQQATLRCSPISGHTSVYWYQQALGLGLQFLLWYDEGEERNRGNFPPRFSGRQFPNYSSELNVNALELEDSALYLCASSLPQGNQETQYFGPGTRLLVL.

The genes are TRBV19 and TRBJ1-2; TRBD1 matches at 8 bases. V shed 5 bases and J 2 bases; nucleotides not matched to a gene: 7. The CDR3 covers 15 residues. Germline V gene lookup returns CDR1 LNHDA and CDR2 SQIVND (reference sequence). CDR3 DNA sequence: TGTGCCAGTAGTCCCCAGGGGGCCATCAACTATGGCTACACCTTC. It is translated as CASSPQGAINYGYTF. Filled out from reference TRBV19 and TRBJ1-2, the complete variable domain reads DGGITQSPKYLFRKEGQNVTLSCEQNLNHDAMYWYRQDPGQGLRLIYYSQIVNDFQKGDIAEGYSVSREKKESFPLTVTSAQKNPTAFYLCASSPQGAINYGYTFGSGTRLTVV.

The rearrangement joins TRBV4-1 to TRBJ1-6, with no clear D. CDR1 is MGHRA, CDR2 YSYEKL, per germline. CDR3 length: 16 amino acids. The germline V and J ends were trimmed by 2 bases and 4 bases, with 12 bases remaining between them. DNA for the CDR3: TGCGCCAGCAGCCAAATCGCCGGGTCATATAATTCACCCCTCCACTTT. Translation: CASSQIAGSYNSPLHF.

The V gene is TRBV19, the J gene TRBJ2-1; 7 bases are a match to TRBD1. Trimming took 3 bases from V and 0 from J; bases not matched to a gene: 8. This CDR3 comprises 17 residues. Looked up from germline, CDR1 is LNHDA and CDR2 is SQIVND (reference sequence). This CDR3 reads CASSISRGTASYNEQFF. CDR3 nucleotide sequence: TGTGCCAGTAGTATTAGTAGAGGGACAGCCTCCTACAATGAGCAGTTCTTC.

The J gene is TRBJ1-3, the V gene TRBV2; 8 bases match TRBD1. This CDR3 has 12 amino acids. V was pared by 8 bases and J by 4 bases, with 1 base of the junction left unmatched. Germline CDR1 reads SNHLY; CDR2 reads FYNNEI. The CDR3 DNA sequence: TGTGCCAGCCGGGACAGGGGAAACACCATATATTTT. Protein product: CASRDRGNTIYF.

This clone was seen a few times. The DNA of the CDR3 is TGTGCCAGCAGCTGGGGACTGCCGAATAGCAATCAGCCCCAGCATTTT. Its translation: CASSWGLPNSNQPQHF. The rearrangement links TRBV5-6 to TRBJ1-5; D might be TRBD1 (5 bases). This CDR3 region has 16 residues. The germline V gene encodes CDR1 SGHDT and CDR2 YYEEEE. Trimming left V 3 bases short and J 0 bases short, with 13 bases between.

This clone was seen only once. This chain links TRBV28 with TRBJ2-7; TRBD2 matches 7 bases. The CDR3 covers 16 residues. In germline, CDR1 is MDHEN, CDR2 SYDVKM. Trimming removed 5 bases from V and 2 bases from J; junction bases left unmatched: 12. In DNA, the CDR3 is TGTGCCAGCAGTACCCTACGAGGACGGGGGGCCTACGAGCAGTACTTC. This sequence encodes CASSTLRGRGAYEQYF. The whole variable domain, filled in from reference TRBV28 and TRBJ2-7, reads DVKVTQSSRYLVKRTGEKVFLECVQDMDHENMFWYRQDPGLGLRLIYFSYDVKMKEKGDIPEGYSVSREKKERFSLILESASTNQTSMYLCASSTLRGRGAYEQYFGPGTRLTVT.

The genes are TRBV5-1 and TRBJ1-5; 9 bases are shared with TRBD1. Germline CDR1 is SGHRS and CDR2 is YFSETQ. The CDR3 sequence is 15 residues long. J lost 4 bases, V lost 2 bases, and 4 bases had no gene match. CDR3 in amino acids: CASSLSGTGNQPQHF. In nucleotides, the CDR3 is TGCGCCAGCAGCTTATCCGGGACAGGGAATCAGCCCCAGCATTTT.

This clone was picked up one time. The chain has TRBV28 and TRBJ2-7, with no clear D. Germline assignment: CDR1 MDHEN and CDR2 SYDVKM. Deletions cut 2 bases from V and 0 bases from J, with 11 bases between. The CDR3 is made up of 15 amino acids. The CDR3 spells CASSLSSEPSYEQYF. The CDR3 DNA sequence: TGTGCCAGCAGTTTAAGTAGTGAACCCTCCTACGAGCAGTACTTC.

The chain uses TRBV5-4 and TRBJ2-1; no clear D gene. CDR1 is SGHNT and CDR2 is YYREEE in the germline V gene (reference sequence). V dropped 0 bases and J dropped 9 bases, with 4 bases sitting between them. The CDR3 consists of 11 residues. CDR3 DNA: TGTGCCAGCAGCTTGGCCGGTGAGCAGTTCTTC. This translates into CASSLAGEQFF. The complete variable domain, with remaining parts taken from reference TRBV5-4 and TRBJ2-1, reads ETGVTQSPTHLIKTRGQQVTLRCSSQSGHNTVSWYQQALGQGPQFIFQYYREEENGRGNFPPRFSGLQFPNYSSELNVNALELDDSALYLCASSLAGEQFFGPGTRLTVL.

V gene TRBV12-2 combines with J gene TRBJ1-2; TRBD1, as called in the table, went unchecked against the DNA. TRBV12-2 is a pseudogene locus. The CDR3 runs to 13 residues. CDR3 sequence (DNA): TGTGCAAGTCGCTTCTATAGGGGTTTTGGCTACACCTTC. It translates to CASRFYRGFGYTF.

A single count supports this clone. The chain recombines TRBV20-1 with TRBJ2-5; weak D call: TRBD2 (5 bases). The CDR3 extends over 12 amino acids. Trimming left V 3 bases short and J 4 bases short, with 9 bases between. Germline V gene data show CDR1 as DFQATT and CDR2 as SNEGSKA (reference sequence). The CDR3 loop is CSASRGPETQYF. CDR3 nucleotides: TGCAGTGCTAGTCGCGGGCCAGAGACCCAGTACTTC.

The chain joins TRBV18 to TRBJ1-2, with TRBD1 identical over 7 bases. Germline values: CDR1 KGHSH, CDR2 LQKENI. The CDR3 spans 14 residues. V dropped 3 bases and J dropped 5; count of bases not matched to a gene: 6. Here the CDR3 reads CASSPSRDSYGYTF. CDR3 coding DNA: TGTGCCAGCTCACCGTCCCGGGACAGTTATGGCTACACCTTC.

The J gene is TRBJ1-1, the V gene TRBV19; tentative D call: TRBD1 (5 bases). The germline CDR1 and CDR2 sequences are LNHDA and SQIVND (reference sequence). The V end lost 3 bases, the J end lost 3 bases, and 11 bases lay between the germline ends. This CDR3 spans 14 amino acids. The CDR3 sequence: CASSMRGGDTEAFF. CDR3 sequence (DNA): TGTGCCAGTAGTATGAGGGGAGGAGACACTGAAGCTTTCTTT.

The chain joins TRBV28 to TRBJ1-5; D is possibly TRBD1 (5 bases). V lost 6 bases to trimming and J lost 2 bases, with 17 bases between them. Germline V gene data show CDR1 as MDHEN and CDR2 as SYDVKM. CDR3 length equals 16 residues. This chain's CDR3 is CASSLPRGEGNQPQHF. The CDR3 region has the DNA TGTGCCAGCAGCCTCCCTCGGGGGGAGGGCAATCAGCCCCAGCATTTT.

The chain couples TRBV10-2 to TRBJ2-1; 12 bases map to TRBD2. From germline, CDR1 is WSHSY and CDR2 SAAADI. J gave up 6 bases and V 7 bases, and 7 bases lay outside the gene matches. The CDR3 runs 15 residues. In nucleotides, the CDR3 is TGCGCCAGCACCCTAGCTAGCGGGGGGGCCAATGAGCAGTTCTTC. It yields the protein CASTLASGGANEQFF.

This clone was detected only once. The chain has TRBV7-3 and TRBJ2-7, with TRBD2 matching over 9 bases. The V gene end was trimmed by 0 bases and the J gene end by 4 bases; junction bases not matched to a gene: 4. From germline, CDR1 is SGHTA and CDR2 FQGTGA. The CDR3 runs 15 residues. The CDR3 nucleotides are TGTGCCAGCAGCTTAACGGGTAGCGGGGGTTACGAGCAGTACTTC. Amino acids: CASSLTGSGGYEQYF.

The chain joins TRBV5-4 to TRBJ2-3, with 8 bases that match TRBD1. The J segment lost 4 bases and the V segment lost 4 bases, leaving 8 bases of the junction unmatched. The CDR3 is made up of 15 amino acids. CDR1 and CDR2 from the germline V gene are SGHNT and YYREEE (reference sequence). In nucleotides, the CDR3 is TGTGCCAGCAGCGGAATGGCAGGGGGCCCAGATACGCAGTATTTT. This sequence encodes CASSGMAGGPDTQYF.

This clone was seen a single time. This chain uses TRBV5-1 with TRBJ1-1, with D maybe TRBD1 (5 bases). Per germline, CDR1 SGHRS and CDR2 YFSETQ. V lost 0 bases and J lost 4, with 10 bases in between. The CDR3 runs 14 residues. The CDR3 DNA reads as TGCGCCAGCAGCTTGGAGGGGTTTGGCACTGAAGCTTTCTTT. This sequence encodes CASSLEGFGTEAFF.